This TCR beta chain appears in the sequencing data of a study of OX40 agonist ivuxolimab in advanced cancers. Assay used: immunoSEQ multiplex PCR; TCRdb lists only in-frame clones, some missing. The sample has about 61,000 clones; 86% are singletons. V was cut by 0 bases and J by 1 base, with 9 bases left in between. Germline assignment: CDR1 LNHDA and CDR2 SQIVND (reference sequence). The CDR3 has 16 residues. Study-wide results and caveats: Blood T cells, both CD4+ and CD8+, expanded clonally by week 6 at 0.1 to 3.0 mg/kg.

Turning to this clone: Its antigen remains unknown.

The rearrangement uses TRBV19 and TRBJ1-4; D is undetermined. This receptor was taken from an adult with an advanced solid tumor such as melanoma, head and neck, liver or kidney cancer. The material was CD4+ or CD8+ T cells sorted from blood, obtained in a trial of the OX40 agonist ivuxolimab. CDR3 DNA: TGTGCCAGTAGTATAGATTTCCGGCGAACTAATGAAAAACTGTTTTTT. Translation: CASSIDFRRTNEKLFF.